Below are 14 T cell receptor beta chains sequenced from a single sample in a study of T cells in women clearing cervical HPV infection. This table comes from immunoSEQ multiplex PCR, and its TCRdb copy is limited to in-frame clones, with some not included. This specimen shows fewer than 35,000 clones; the ten leading clones hold about 4.6%. The specimen sequenced was blood buffy coat. Receptors originate from a woman between 18 and 69 years old with a cervical HPV16 infection that either progressed to CIN3+ or cleared (not recorded which).

On this clone itself: The DNA ends 3 residues before the CDR3 does, and the rest of the CDR3 is filled in from the germline J gene. This chain uses TRBV5-4 with TRBJ2-5; the match to TRBD2 covers 10 bases. V shed 3 bases, J shed 2 bases, and the junction held 4 bases outside the gene matches. The CDR3 runs 15 residues. CDR1 SGHNT and CDR2 YYREEE come from the germline V gene (reference sequence). The DNA read from the CDR3 is TGTGCCAGCAGCTCTCTAGCGGGGGCTCAAGAGACC. Translating it yields CASSSLAGAQET. The whole CDR3 sequence is CASSSLAGAQETQYF.

Notes on this clone: The read stops 3 residues short of the end of the CDR3; the missing end is completed from the germline J gene. The chain couples TRBV11-3 to TRBJ2-7, with D perhaps TRBD1 (5 bases). The CDR3 length is 13 residues. Germline V gene data show CDR1 as SGHNT and CDR2 as YENEEA. The germline V and J ends were trimmed by 3 bases and 1 base, with 7 bases remaining between them. The CDR3 DNA, read in part, is TGTGCCAGCAGCTTTGACAGATCCTACGAG. It codes for CASSFDRSYE. The CDR3 as a whole reads CASSFDRSYEQYF.

Comment on this clone: The read comes to an end 3 residues before the CDR3 does, leaving the germline J gene to fill in the end. V gene TRBV19 combines with J gene TRBJ1-5; tentative D call: TRBD1 (5 bases). Trimming took 2 bases from V and 1 from J, leaving 6 bases between them. Germline V gene lookup returns CDR1 LNHDA and CDR2 SQIVND (reference sequence). CDR3 size: 14 residues. The CDR3 region is CASSISGSNQPQHF. The covered CDR3 bases are TGTGCCAGTAGTATATCAGGGAGCAATCAGCCC. The variable domain in full, completed from reference TRBV19 and TRBJ1-5, reads DGGITQSPKYLFRKEGQNVTLSCEQNLNHDAMYWYRQDPGQGLRLIYYSQIVNDFQKGDIAEGYSVSREKKESFPLTVTSAQKNPTAFYLCASSISGSNQPQHFGDGTRLSIL.

The CDR3 protein is CASSPTRAGNTEAFF. The CDR3 bases that were read are TGTGCCAGCAGTCCCACCAGGGCAGGGAACACTGAA. J is TRBJ1-1 and V is TRBV2, with D maybe TRBD1 (5 bases). The CDR3 goes on 3 residues after the read ends, and that part is filled in from the germline J gene. CDR1 and CDR2 (germline): SNHLY, FYNNEI. Trimming removed 5 bases at V and 1 base at J, with 14 bases between. The CDR3 loop spans 15 amino acids. The variable domain in full, with the rest retrieved from reference TRBV2 and TRBJ1-1, is EPEVTQTPSHQVTQMGQEVILRCVPISNHLYFYWYRQILGQKVEFLVSFYNNEISEKSEIFDDQFSVERPDGSNFTLKIRSTKLEDSAMYFCASSPTRAGNTEAFFGQGTRLTVV.

Turning to this clone: Read data end 3 residues before the CDR3 end; the end is taken from the germline J gene. This chain connects TRBV19 to TRBJ2-1; a weak D match, TRBD1 (6 bases). CDR3 length: 15 residues. In germline, CDR1 is LNHDA, CDR2 SQIVND (reference sequence). Trimming left V 3 bases short and J 6 bases short, with 15 bases between. The CDR3 loop reads CASSMWGQTRNEQFF. The CDR3 bases that were read are TGTGCCAGTAGTATGTGGGGGCAAACTCGCAATGAG. Full variable domain (rest looked up from reference TRBV19 and TRBJ2-1): DGGITQSPKYLFRKEGQNVTLSCEQNLNHDAMYWYRQDPGQGLRLIYYSQIVNDFQKGDIAEGYSVSREKKESFPLTVTSAQKNPTAFYLCASSMWGQTRNEQFFGPGTRLTVL.

A note on this clone: The CDR3 end lies 3 residues beyond the end of the read and is filled in from the germline J gene. The chain has TRBV20-1 and TRBJ2-2; D possibly corresponds to TRBD1 (5 bases). The CDR3 covers 15 residues. CDR1 DFQATT and CDR2 SNEGSKA come from the germline V gene (reference sequence). The DNA read from the CDR3 is TGCAGTGCTAGAGATTTTCAGGGAACTAATGAAAAG. The encoded protein is CSARDFQGTNEK. The complete CDR3 sequence is CSARDFQGTNEKLFF.

As regards this clone: The read gets to within 3 residues of the CDR3 end, and the germline J gene fills in the rest. The chain recombines TRBV7-8 with TRBJ2-5; 7 nucleotides agree with TRBD1. The CDR3 runs to 14 residues. Germline V gives CDR1 SGHVS, CDR2 FQNEAQ. V was clipped by 5 bases and J by 7 bases; unmatched bases: 10. The covered CDR3 bases are TGTGCCAGCAGCCTGGGACAGAGCAAGATGACC. As protein: CASSLGQSKMT. From start to end, the CDR3 is CASSLGQSKMTQYF. Full variable domain (remainder filled in from reference TRBV7-8 and TRBJ2-5): GAGVSQSPRYKVAKRGQDVALRCDPISGHVSLFWYQQALGQGPEFLTYFQNEAQLDKSGLPSDRFFAERPEGSVSTLKIQRTQQEDSAVYLCASSLGQSKMTQYFGPGTRLLVL.

On this clone itself: The read comes to an end 3 residues before the CDR3 does, leaving the germline J gene to fill in the end. The chain links TRBV20-1 to TRBJ1-4, with 9 bases matching TRBD1. Unmatched junction bases numbered 3, after V lost 0 bases and J lost 7 bases. Per germline, CDR1 DFQATT and CDR2 SNEGSKA (reference sequence). This CDR3 has 14 amino acids. The chain's CDR3 is CSAREQGAGEKLFF. CDR3 bases read: TGCAGTGCTAGAGAACAGGGGGCAGGTGAAAAA.

As to this clone: The read ends 3 residues early relative to the CDR3; the germline J gene fills the gap. V usage is TRBV20-1 and J usage is TRBJ1-1; TRBD1 matches 7 bases. The CDR3 extends over 12 amino acids. Germline trimming cut 3 bases from V and 7 bases from J; bases unmatched to any gene: 5. The germline V gene encodes CDR1 DFQATT and CDR2 SNEGSKA (reference sequence). This CDR3 reads CSARVGQREAFF. Incomplete CDR3 DNA: TGCAGTGCTAGGGTGGGACAGCGTGAA.

For this clone: The read ends 3 residues shy of where the CDR3 ends; the end is completed using the germline J gene. This sequence joins TRBV6-2 or TRBV6-3 and TRBJ1-1, with D hard to call. Deletions cut 9 bases from V and 0 bases from J, with 20 bases between. CDR3 length equals 16 residues. Germline V CDR1 and CDR2: MNHEY, SVGEGT. The chain's CDR3 is CASRTIYDTVNTEAFF. Partial CDR3 DNA: TGTGCCAGTCGTACCATTTACGATACAGTGAACACTGAA.

The chain's CDR3 is CASSSGQGARTEAFF. Partial CDR3 DNA: TGTGCCAGCTCATCCGGACAGGGGGCGCGCACTGAA. V gene TRBV18 combines with J gene TRBJ1-1, with 11 bases fitting TRBD1. Read sequence stops 3 residues before the CDR3 end, and the germline J gene provides the missing end. V shed 5 bases and J 4 bases; nucleotides not matched to a gene: 6. The CDR3 is 15 amino acids. Germline CDR1 reads KGHSH; CDR2 reads LQKENI.

In regard to this clone: With the read ending 3 residues before the CDR3 end, the germline J gene is used to fill in that end. The rearrangement uses TRBV20-1 and TRBJ2-7; unclear D gene. The CDR3 runs 14 residues. CDR1 is DFQATT and CDR2 is SNEGSKA in the germline V gene (reference sequence). V lost 0 bases, J lost 0 bases, and 9 bases lay in between. The DNA read from the CDR3 is TGCAGTGCTAGAGATGATAACAGCTCCTACGAG. This codes for CSARDDNSSYE. The full CDR3 is CSARDDNSSYEQYF.

The CDR3 bases that were read are TGTGCCAGCAGTGAATCCCAGGGGCTCCCGGATGGC. Translating it yields CASSESQGLPDG. The full CDR3 sequence reads CASSESQGLPDGYTF. The chain has TRBV6-1 and TRBJ1-2; TRBD1 might be the D (6 bases). The read terminates 3 residues before the CDR3 end, so the remaining end is supplied by the germline J gene. The CDR3 consists of 15 residues. Germline V gene data show CDR1 as MNHNS and CDR2 as SASEGT. Trimming cost V 2 bases and J 6 bases, with 16 bases left between them.

Comment on this clone: The read ends 3 residues shy of where the CDR3 ends; the end is completed using the germline J gene. This chain uses TRBV20-1 with TRBJ2-7; 13 bases match TRBD2. CDR3 length: 18 residues. The trim removed 0 bases at V and 1 base at J, leaving 9 bases unmatched. CDR1 DFQATT and CDR2 SNEGSKA come from the germline V gene (reference sequence). CDR3 DNA, as far as it was read: TGCAGTGCTAGAGAACTAGCGGGAGGGCCGGGCGGGTCCTACGAG. Its translation: CSARELAGGPGGSYE. The CDR3 as a whole reads CSARELAGGPGGSYEQYF.